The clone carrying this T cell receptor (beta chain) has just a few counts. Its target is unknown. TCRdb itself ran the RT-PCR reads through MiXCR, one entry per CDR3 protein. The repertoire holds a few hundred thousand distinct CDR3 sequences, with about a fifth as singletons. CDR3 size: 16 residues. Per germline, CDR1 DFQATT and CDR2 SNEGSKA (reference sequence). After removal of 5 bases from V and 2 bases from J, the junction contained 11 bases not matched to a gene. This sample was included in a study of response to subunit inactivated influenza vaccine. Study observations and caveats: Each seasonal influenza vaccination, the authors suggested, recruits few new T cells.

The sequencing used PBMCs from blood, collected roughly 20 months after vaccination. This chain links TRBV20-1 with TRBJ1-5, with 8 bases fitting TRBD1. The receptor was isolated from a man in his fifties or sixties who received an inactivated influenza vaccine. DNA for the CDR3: TGCAGTGCTCTAGAGACAGGGGTATTCGGCAATCAGCCCCAGCATTTT. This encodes CSALETGVFGNQPQHF.